Shown below are 29 T cell receptor beta chains from a single sample sequenced in a study of CD8 T cells in ankylosing spondylitis. TCRdb redid the calling of the 5' RACE reads with MiXCR, one entry per CDR3 protein. The sample consists of roughly 230,000 distinct CDR3 sequences, about 20% of them appearing once. Sequencing was carried out using blood, either unsorted or a sorted T cell fraction (not recorded which). These receptors came from a male donor with ankylosing spondylitis or in good health (not recorded which).

The chain uses TRBV28 and TRBJ2-3; 7 positions match TRBD2. V shed 3 bases, J shed 4 bases, and the junction held 1 base outside the gene matches. The CDR3 is 13 residues long. CDR1 and CDR2 (germline): MDHEN, SYDVKM. The CDR3 DNA follows: TGTGCCAGCAGTTTTGGGGGGGCAGATACGCAGTATTTT. It is translated as CASSFGGADTQYF.

CDR3 nucleotides: TGTGCCAGCAGCGGGGCAGGCGCAGATACGCAGTATTTT. It yields the protein CASSGAGADTQYF. V and J are TRBV28 and TRBJ2-3; D could derive from TRBD1 or TRBD2 (5 bases each). V was pared by 6 bases and J by 4 bases, with 11 bases between. The CDR3 consists of 13 residues. Germline loops: CDR1 MDHEN, CDR2 SYDVKM. The complete variable domain, with remaining parts taken from reference TRBV28 and TRBJ2-3, reads DVKVTQSSRYLVKRTGEKVFLECVQDMDHENMFWYRQDPGLGLRLIYFSYDVKMKEKGDIPEGYSVSREKKERFSLILESASTNQTSMYLCASSGAGADTQYFGPGTRLTVL.

This clonotype was counted a few times. V usage is TRBV4-1 and J usage is TRBJ2-7; D not certain. V shed 0 bases and J shed 2 bases, with 2 bases lying between them. Per the germline V gene, CDR1 is MGHRA and CDR2 is YSYEKL. There are 12 residues in the CDR3. CDR3 coding DNA: TGCGCCAGCAGCCAAGATACCTACGAGCAGTACTTC. Protein: CASSQDTYEQYF.

This clonotype was observed a few times. The chain links TRBV9 to TRBJ1-1; D remains unclear. Looked up from germline, CDR1 is SGDLS and CDR2 is YYNGEE. V lost 3 bases to trimming and J lost 7 bases, with 13 bases between them. This CDR3 has 13 residues. This CDR3 reads CASSDIGFGEAFF. The CDR3 DNA follows: TGTGCCAGCAGCGACATCGGGTTTGGTGAAGCTTTCTTT.

This chain uses TRBV20-1 with TRBJ2-7; TRBD2 might be the D (5 bases). The CDR3 runs 12 residues. With 5 bases removed from V and 0 bases from J, the gap between germline ends came to 8 bases. Germline CDR1 is DFQATT and CDR2 is SNEGSKA (reference sequence). DNA of the CDR3: TGCAGTGCTGCGGGTCTCTCCTACGAGCAGTACTTC. As protein: CSAAGLSYEQYF.

The gene calls are TRBV24-1 and TRBJ2-1, with D tentatively TRBD1 (5 bases). In germline, CDR1 is KGHDR, CDR2 SFDVKD. The CDR3 covers 15 residues. Trimming removed 3 bases from V and 8 bases from J, with 16 bases in between. As DNA, the CDR3 is TGTGCCACCAGTGATCCCCCCTCTTGGGGCGATGAGCAGTTCTTC. This translates into CATSDPPSWGDEQFF.

The chain is built from TRBV10-3 and TRBJ2-7; tentatively, D is TRBD2 (7 bases). The germline V gene has CDR1 ENHRY and CDR2 SYGVKD. The CDR3 loop spans 15 amino acids. V shed 3 bases and J shed 3 bases, with 15 bases lying between them. The CDR3 loop is CAISEIRGGGYEQYF. The CDR3 DNA sequence: TGTGCCATCAGTGAAATCAGGGGCGGGGGCTACGAGCAGTACTTC.

Only a few counts were recorded for this clonotype. The V and J genes are TRBV7-3 and TRBJ2-2; D possibly corresponds to TRBD2 (5 bases). The CDR3 is made up of 13 amino acids. The germline CDR1 and CDR2 sequences are SGHTA and FQGTGA. Between the trimmed V and J ends, which lost 7 bases and 5 bases, there was a span of 11 bases. This chain's CDR3 is CASTSLETGELFF. CDR3 bases: TGTGCCAGCACCTCACTAGAGACCGGGGAGCTGTTTTTT.

The chain combines TRBV4-2 with TRBJ2-1, with D possibly matching TRBD2 (7 bases). Trimming removed 1 base at V and 10 bases at J, with 14 bases between. This CDR3 spans 14 amino acids. Germline V gene sequence: CDR1 LGHNA, CDR2 YNFKEQ. The CDR3 nucleotides are TGTGCCAGCAGCCAAGCGGGGGCTAGCGGAGAGCAGTTCTTC. It encodes CASSQAGASGEQFF.

This chain connects TRBV5-6 to TRBJ2-7; weak D call: TRBD1 (6 bases). The germline V gene has CDR1 SGHDT and CDR2 YYEEEE. V lost 2 bases, J lost 7 bases, and 13 bases lay in between. This CDR3 has 13 amino acids. CDR3 loop: CASSFLGAEEQYF. The CDR3 region has the DNA TGTGCCAGCAGCTTTTTGGGGGCGGAAGAGCAGTACTTC.

The chain couples TRBV12-3 or TRBV12-4 to TRBJ1-5; no definite D call. The CDR3 runs 12 residues. V was trimmed by 8 bases and J by 8 bases, leaving 13 bases between them. The chain's CDR3 is CASGAGGEPQHF. In nucleotides, the CDR3 is TGTGCCAGCGGCGCGGGTGGGGAGCCCCAGCATTTT.

V gene TRBV10-3 combines with J gene TRBJ2-5, with D hard to call. Trimming took 4 bases from V and 1 from J, leaving 16 bases between them. The CDR3 totals 16 residues. The germline gives CDR1 ENHRY, CDR2 SYGVKD. CDR3 loop: CAISGGGEAPQETQYF. The DNA for the CDR3 is TGTGCCATCAGTGGGGGTGGAGAGGCCCCCCAAGAGACCCAGTACTTC.

The CDR3 sequence: CASSWGQGEYNEQFF. Here the CDR3 DNA reads TGTGCCAGCAGCTGGGGACAGGGCGAGTACAATGAGCAGTTCTTC. The chain is built from TRBV5-5 and TRBJ2-1, with 9 bases identical to TRBD1. This CDR3 comprises 15 residues. V was clipped by 3 bases and J by 4 bases; unmatched bases: 5. Germline values: CDR1 SGHKS, CDR2 YYEKEE (reference sequence). The whole variable domain, filled in from reference TRBV5-5 and TRBJ2-1, reads DAGVTQSPTHLIKTRGQQVTLRCSPISGHKSVSWYQQVLGQGPQFIFQYYEKEERGRGNFPDRFSARQFPNYSSELNVNALLLGDSALYLCASSWGQGEYNEQFFGPGTRLTVL.

With regard to this clonotype: At one end the junction does not follow the germline gene, possibly because of a read error. V and J are TRBV11-1 and TRBJ2-1; tentative D call: TRBD2 (7 bases). Germline V gives CDR1 SGHAT, CDR2 FQDESV (reference sequence). The CDR3 is made up of 16 amino acids. The CDR3, as DNA: TGTGCCAGCAGCTTAGGGCCAGCGGGACATTACAGTGAGCAGTTCTTC. As protein: CASSLGPAGHYSEQFF. Variable domain in full (rest from reference TRBV11-1 and TRBJ2-1): EAEVAQSPRYKITEKSQAVAFWCDPISGHATLYWYRQILGQGPELLVQFQDESVVDDSQLPKDRFSAERLKGVDSTLKIQPAELGDSAMYLCASSLGPAGHYSEQFFGPGTRLTVL.

This chain connects TRBV4-1 to TRBJ2-7; 7 bases map to TRBD1. The CDR3 extends over 14 amino acids. V gave up 1 base and J gave up 2 bases; unmatched junction bases: 2. Germline V lookup: CDR1 MGHRA, CDR2 YSYEKL. CDR3 loop: CASSQATGAYEQYF. The DNA of the CDR3 is TGCGCCAGCAGCCAAGCAACAGGGGCCTACGAGCAGTACTTC.

This clonotype was counted between two and nine times. The gene calls are TRBV4-3 and TRBJ2-4; D tentatively reads TRBD1 or TRBD2 (6 bases each). V lost 5 bases and J 3 bases, leaving 20 bases between the germline ends. The CDR3 totals 17 residues. The germline V gene encodes CDR1 LGHNA and CDR2 YSLEER. DNA for the CDR3: TGCGCCAGCAGCAAAGGGGAGGCAGGGGATTTCAAAAACATTCAGTACTTC. It translates to CASSKGEAGDFKNIQYF.

This clonotype was detected ten times or more. The gene calls are TRBV20-1 and TRBJ2-7, with unresolved D. The CDR3 runs to 14 residues. Germline loops: CDR1 DFQATT, CDR2 SNEGSKA (reference sequence). Trimming took 6 bases from V and 1 from J, leaving 16 bases between them. CDR3 loop: CSATSPEVSYEQYF. The CDR3 nucleotides read TGCAGTGCAACTTCGCCAGAGGTATCCTACGAGCAGTACTTC.

The table lists this clonotype with many counts. The CDR3 sequence: CASSHRRGLAGSTDTQYF. The DNA for the CDR3 is TGTGCCAGCAGCCACAGGCGGGGACTAGCGGGAAGCACAGATACGCAGTATTTT. The gene calls are TRBV11-2 and TRBJ2-3; 13 bases are a match to TRBD2. The CDR3 is 18 residues long. Trimming took 5 bases from V and 0 from J; bases not matched to a gene: 8. CDR1 is SGHAT, CDR2 FQNNGV, per germline. The complete variable domain, with remaining parts taken from reference TRBV11-2 and TRBJ2-3, reads EAGVAQSPRYKIIEKRQSVAFWCNPISGHATLYWYQQILGQGPKLLIQFQNNGVVDDSQLPKDRFSAERLKGVDSTLKIQPAKLEDSAVYLCASSHRRGLAGSTDTQYFGPGTRLTVL.

This chain links TRBV12-3 or TRBV12-4 with TRBJ2-1; 14 nucleotides line up with TRBD2. The CDR3 sequence is 17 residues long. Trimming at V came to 5 bases and at J to 7 bases, leaving 10 bases not matched to a gene. The DNA of the CDR3 is TGTGCCAGCAGTCCGGGACTAGCGGGAGTGGGTTGGAATGAGCAGTTCTTC. It translates to CASSPGLAGVGWNEQFF.

Only a few counts were recorded for this clonotype. The chain recombines TRBV20-1 with TRBJ2-1; 10 nucleotides line up with TRBD2. The CDR3 has 14 amino acids. Trimming took 3 bases from V and 8 from J; bases not matched to a gene: 7. CDR1 is DFQATT, CDR2 SNEGSKA, per germline (reference sequence). CDR3 sequence: CSARSSGSIDEQFF. The DNA for the CDR3 is TGCAGTGCTAGGTCTAGCGGGAGCATCGATGAGCAGTTCTTC.

This clonotype was counted ten times or more. The rearrangement joins TRBV18 to TRBJ2-7; 10 nucleotides agree with TRBD2. Germline lookup yields CDR1 KGHSH and CDR2 LQKENI. The CDR3 totals 18 residues. Trimming removed 3 bases from V and 2 bases from J; junction bases left unmatched: 13. CDR3 in amino acids: CASSPGGTSEYPTYEQYF. The CDR3 DNA sequence: TGTGCCAGCTCACCTGGGGGGACTAGCGAGTATCCTACCTACGAGCAGTACTTC.

This clonotype was seen ten or more times. CDR3 residues: CSAQDMERSTDTQYF. CDR3 DNA sequence: TGCAGTGCTCAAGACATGGAGCGGAGCACAGATACGCAGTATTTT. The chain links TRBV20-1 to TRBJ2-3, with D possibly TRBD2 on 5 matching bases. The germline gives CDR1 DFQATT, CDR2 SNEGSKA (reference sequence). This CDR3 has 15 residues. Trimming took off 5 bases at V and 0 bases at J, with 15 bases between the two ends.

The chain is built from TRBV14 and TRBJ2-1; TRBD1 or TRBD2 may be the D gene (6 bases each). The V end lost 4 bases, the J end lost 10 bases, and 17 bases lay between the germline ends. Germline assignment: CDR1 SGHDN and CDR2 FVKESK. The CDR3 is 14 amino acids. The CDR3, as DNA: TGTGCCAGCAGCCCCCGGCCGGGGGCAGGGGAGCAGTTCTTC. Encoded protein: CASSPRPGAGEQFF.

This chain uses TRBV6-1 with TRBJ2-7; D unclear. There are 13 residues in the CDR3. Germline assignment: CDR1 MNHNS and CDR2 SASEGT. Between the trimmed V and J ends, which lost 2 bases and 6 bases, there was a span of 11 bases. This CDR3 reads CASSEPPAPEQYF. In nucleotides, the CDR3 is TGTGCCAGCAGTGAACCCCCCGCCCCCGAGCAGTACTTC.

This clonotype was recorded a few times. The J gene is TRBJ2-3, the V gene TRBV10-3; D gene ambiguous. This CDR3 region has 21 residues. Germline V gene lookup returns CDR1 ENHRY and CDR2 SYGVKD. V dropped 0 bases and J dropped 0 bases, with 25 bases sitting between them. CDR3 in amino acids: CAISESESLQDTGSSTDTQYF. The CDR3 nucleotides read TGTGCCATCAGTGAGTCGGAGTCCCTCCAAGACACTGGCAGTAGCACAGATACGCAGTATTTT.

A few counts support this clonotype. The chain links TRBV4-1 to TRBJ2-7, with unresolved D. The germline V gene encodes CDR1 MGHRA and CDR2 YSYEKL. V lost 0 bases and J 2 bases, leaving 17 bases between the germline ends. This CDR3 comprises 17 residues. CDR3 protein: CASSQDAYSIEPYEQYF. CDR3 sequence (DNA): TGCGCCAGCAGCCAAGATGCGTACAGTATAGAACCCTACGAGCAGTACTTC.

This clonotype was seen only a few times. This chain connects TRBV10-3 to TRBJ1-1; possibly TRBD1 for D (5 bases). V shed 3 bases and J shed 3 bases, with 8 bases lying between them. CDR1 and CDR2 (germline): ENHRY, SYGVKD. The CDR3 runs to 13 residues. The DNA of the CDR3 is TGTGCCATCAGTGAACCGGGGGACACTGAAGCTTTCTTT. Translated, it gives CAISEPGDTEAFF.

This chain uses TRBV5-4 with TRBJ2-5, with 12 bases matching TRBD2. This CDR3 comprises 15 residues. Germline assignment: CDR1 SGHNT and CDR2 YYREEE (reference sequence). The J segment lost 5 bases and the V segment lost 4 bases, leaving 6 bases of the junction unmatched. This CDR3 is CASSTGLAGQETQYF. The CDR3 nucleotides are TGTGCCAGCAGCACCGGACTAGCGGGACAGGAGACCCAGTACTTC.

This chain uses TRBV12-3 or TRBV12-4 with TRBJ2-3; D unresolved. The V end was cut by 5 bases, the J end by 2 bases, with 11 bases between. The CDR3 is 14 residues long. The CDR3 DNA reads as TGTGCCAGCAGTCCGTTAGCCCACACAGATACGCAGTATTTT. Its translation: CASSPLAHTDTQYF.